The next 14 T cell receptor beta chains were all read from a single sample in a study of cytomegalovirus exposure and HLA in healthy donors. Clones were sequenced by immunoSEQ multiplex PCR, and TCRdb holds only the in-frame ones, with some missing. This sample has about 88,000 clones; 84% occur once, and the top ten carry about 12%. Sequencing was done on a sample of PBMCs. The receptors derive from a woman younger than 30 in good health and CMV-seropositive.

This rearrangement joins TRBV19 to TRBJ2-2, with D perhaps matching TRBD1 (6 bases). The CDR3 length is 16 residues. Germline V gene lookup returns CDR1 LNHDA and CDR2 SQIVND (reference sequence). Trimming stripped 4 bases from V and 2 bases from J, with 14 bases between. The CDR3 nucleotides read TGTGCCAGTAGTAATTACAGGGTTCTTAACACCGGGGAGCTGTTTTTT. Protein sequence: CASSNYRVLNTGELFF. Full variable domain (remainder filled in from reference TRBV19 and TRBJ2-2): DGGITQSPKYLFRKEGQNVTLSCEQNLNHDAMYWYRQDPGQGLRLIYYSQIVNDFQKGDIAEGYSVSREKKESFPLTVTSAQKNPTAFYLCASSNYRVLNTGELFFGEGSRLTVL.

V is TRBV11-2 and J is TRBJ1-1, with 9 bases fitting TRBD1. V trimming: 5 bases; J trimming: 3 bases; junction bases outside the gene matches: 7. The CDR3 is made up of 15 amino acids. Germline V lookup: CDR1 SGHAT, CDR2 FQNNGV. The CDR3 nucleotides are TGTGCCAGCAGCCTTCGACAGGGGGTATACACTGAAGCTTTCTTT. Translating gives CASSLRQGVYTEAFF.

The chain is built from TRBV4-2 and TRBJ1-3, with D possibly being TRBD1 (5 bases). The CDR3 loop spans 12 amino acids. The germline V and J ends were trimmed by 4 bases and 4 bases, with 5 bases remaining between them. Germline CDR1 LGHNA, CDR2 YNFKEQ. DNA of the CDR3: TGTGCCAGCAGCCGACAGGGAAACACCATATATTTT. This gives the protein CASSRQGNTIYF.

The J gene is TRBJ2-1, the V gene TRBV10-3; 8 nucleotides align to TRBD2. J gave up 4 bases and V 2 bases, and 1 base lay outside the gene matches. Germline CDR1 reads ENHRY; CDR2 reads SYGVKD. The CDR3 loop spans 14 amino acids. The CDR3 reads CAISEKRGYNEQFF. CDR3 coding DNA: TGTGCCATCAGTGAGAAGCGGGGGTACAATGAGCAGTTCTTC.

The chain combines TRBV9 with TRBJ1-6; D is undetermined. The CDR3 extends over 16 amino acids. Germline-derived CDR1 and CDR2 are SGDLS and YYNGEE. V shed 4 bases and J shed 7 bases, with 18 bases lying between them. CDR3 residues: CASSPPPQAPNSPLHF. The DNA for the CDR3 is TGTGCCAGCAGCCCCCCCCCGCAGGCCCCGAATTCACCCCTCCACTTT.

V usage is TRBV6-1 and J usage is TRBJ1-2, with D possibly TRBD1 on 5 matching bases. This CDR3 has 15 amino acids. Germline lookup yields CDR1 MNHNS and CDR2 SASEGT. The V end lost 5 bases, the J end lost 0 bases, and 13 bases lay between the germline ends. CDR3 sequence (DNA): TGTGCCAGCAGTAGCCTCACAGGTACTAACTATGGCTACACCTTC. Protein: CASSSLTGTNYGYTF.

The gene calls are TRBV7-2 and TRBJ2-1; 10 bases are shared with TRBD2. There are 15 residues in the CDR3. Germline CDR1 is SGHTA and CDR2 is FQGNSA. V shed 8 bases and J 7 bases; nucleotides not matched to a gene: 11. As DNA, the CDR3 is TGTGCCAGCGGAAAGCGGGGGGGATCGAATAATGAGCAGTTCTTC. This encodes CASGKRGGSNNEQFF.

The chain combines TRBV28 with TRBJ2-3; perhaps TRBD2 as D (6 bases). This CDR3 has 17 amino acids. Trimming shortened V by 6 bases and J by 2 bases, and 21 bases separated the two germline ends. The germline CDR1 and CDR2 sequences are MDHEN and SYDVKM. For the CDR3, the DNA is TGTGCCAGCAGAACGGGGGTTCCCTGGGGGTTCACAGATACGCAGTATTTT. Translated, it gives CASRTGVPWGFTDTQYF.

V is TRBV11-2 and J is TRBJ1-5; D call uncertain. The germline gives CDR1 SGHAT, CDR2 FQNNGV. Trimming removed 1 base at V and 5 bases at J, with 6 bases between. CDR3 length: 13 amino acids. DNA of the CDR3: TGTGCCAGCAGCTTAGGAGAAGATCAGCCCCAGCATTTT. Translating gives CASSLGEDQPQHF. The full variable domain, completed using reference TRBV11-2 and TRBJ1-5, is EAGVAQSPRYKIIEKRQSVAFWCNPISGHATLYWYQQILGQGPKLLIQFQNNGVVDDSQLPKDRFSAERLKGVDSTLKIQPAKLEDSAVYLCASSLGEDQPQHFGDGTRLSIL.

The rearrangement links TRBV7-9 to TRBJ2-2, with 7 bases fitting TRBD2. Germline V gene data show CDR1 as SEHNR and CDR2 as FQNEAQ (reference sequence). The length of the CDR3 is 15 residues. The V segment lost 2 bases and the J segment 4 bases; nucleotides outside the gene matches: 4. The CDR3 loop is CASSLRSGGTGELFF. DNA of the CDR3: TGTGCCAGCAGCTTACGGTCGGGGGGCACCGGGGAGCTGTTTTTT.

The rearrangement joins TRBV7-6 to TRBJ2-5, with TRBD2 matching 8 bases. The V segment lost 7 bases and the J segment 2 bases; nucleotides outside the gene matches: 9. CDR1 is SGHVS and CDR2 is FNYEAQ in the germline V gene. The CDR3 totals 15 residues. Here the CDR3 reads CASMKIAGPQETQYF. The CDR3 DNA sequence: TGTGCCAGCATGAAGATAGCGGGGCCACAAGAGACCCAGTACTTC.

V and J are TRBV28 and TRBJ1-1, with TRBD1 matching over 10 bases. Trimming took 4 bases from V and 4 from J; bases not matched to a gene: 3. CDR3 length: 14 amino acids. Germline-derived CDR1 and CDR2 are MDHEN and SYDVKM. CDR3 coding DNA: TGTGCCAGCAGTTCGGGACAGGGGCTCACTGAAGCTTTCTTT. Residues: CASSSGQGLTEAFF.

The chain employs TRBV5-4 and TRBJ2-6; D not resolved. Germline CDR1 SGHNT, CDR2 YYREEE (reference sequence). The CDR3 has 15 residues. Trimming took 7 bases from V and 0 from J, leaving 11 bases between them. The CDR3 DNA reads TGTGCCAGCTCCGACCGGAGCTCTGGGGCCAACGTCCTGACTTTC. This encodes CASSDRSSGANVLTF.

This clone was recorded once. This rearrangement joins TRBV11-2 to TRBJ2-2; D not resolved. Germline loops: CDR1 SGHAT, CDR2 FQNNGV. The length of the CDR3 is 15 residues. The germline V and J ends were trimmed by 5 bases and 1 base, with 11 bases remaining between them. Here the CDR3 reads CASSLRAWNTGELFF. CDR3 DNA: TGTGCCAGCAGCCTCCGAGCCTGGAACACCGGGGAGCTGTTTTTT.